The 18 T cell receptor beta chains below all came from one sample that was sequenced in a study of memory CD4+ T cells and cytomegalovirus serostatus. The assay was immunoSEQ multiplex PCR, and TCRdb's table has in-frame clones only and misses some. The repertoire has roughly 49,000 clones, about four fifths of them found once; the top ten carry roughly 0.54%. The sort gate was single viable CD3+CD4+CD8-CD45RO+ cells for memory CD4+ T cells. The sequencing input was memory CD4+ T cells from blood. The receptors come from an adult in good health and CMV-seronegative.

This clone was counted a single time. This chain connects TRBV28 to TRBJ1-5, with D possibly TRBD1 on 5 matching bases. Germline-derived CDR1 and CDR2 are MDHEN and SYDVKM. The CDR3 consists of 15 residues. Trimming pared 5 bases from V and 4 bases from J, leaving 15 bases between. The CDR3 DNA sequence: TGTGCCAGCAGTCCTTGGGGAGGGGATAATCAGCCCCAGCATTTT. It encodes CASSPWGGDNQPQHF. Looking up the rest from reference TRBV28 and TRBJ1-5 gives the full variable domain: DVKVTQSSRYLVKRTGEKVFLECVQDMDHENMFWYRQDPGLGLRLIYFSYDVKMKEKGDIPEGYSVSREKKERFSLILESASTNQTSMYLCASSPWGGDNQPQHFGDGTRLSIL.

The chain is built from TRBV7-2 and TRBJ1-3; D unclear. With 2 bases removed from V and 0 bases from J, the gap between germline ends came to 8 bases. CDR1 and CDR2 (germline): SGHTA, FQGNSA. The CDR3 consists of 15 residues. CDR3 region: CASSLWAVSGNTIYF. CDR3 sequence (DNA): TGTGCCAGCAGCTTATGGGCGGTCTCTGGAAACACCATATATTTT.

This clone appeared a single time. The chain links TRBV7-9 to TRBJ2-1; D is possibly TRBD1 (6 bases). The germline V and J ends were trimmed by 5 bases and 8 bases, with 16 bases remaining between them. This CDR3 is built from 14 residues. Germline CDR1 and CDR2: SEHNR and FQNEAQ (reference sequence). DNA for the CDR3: TGTGCCAGCAGCCCCGGCACAGGGTTTGATGAGCAGTTCTTC. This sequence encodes CASSPGTGFDEQFF.

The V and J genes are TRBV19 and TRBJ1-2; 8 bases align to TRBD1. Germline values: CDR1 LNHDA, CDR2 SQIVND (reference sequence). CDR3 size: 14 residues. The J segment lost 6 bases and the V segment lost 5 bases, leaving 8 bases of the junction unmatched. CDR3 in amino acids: CASSPIQGADGYTF. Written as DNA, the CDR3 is TGTGCCAGTAGTCCAATCCAGGGGGCTGATGGCTACACCTTC.

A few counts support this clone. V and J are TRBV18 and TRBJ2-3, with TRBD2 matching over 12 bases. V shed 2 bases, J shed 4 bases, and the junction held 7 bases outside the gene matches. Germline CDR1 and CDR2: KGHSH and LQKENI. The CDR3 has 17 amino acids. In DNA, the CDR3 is TGTGCCAGCTCACCAACTAGCGGGGGGAGTTTGGCAGATACGCAGTATTTT. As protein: CASSPTSGGSLADTQYF.

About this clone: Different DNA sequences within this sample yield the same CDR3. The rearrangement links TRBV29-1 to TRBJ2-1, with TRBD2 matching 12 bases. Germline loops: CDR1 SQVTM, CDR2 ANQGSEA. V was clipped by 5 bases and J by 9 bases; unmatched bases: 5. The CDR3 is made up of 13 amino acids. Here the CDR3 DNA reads TGCAGCGTTTCTAGCGGGGGGGAAGGTGAGCAGTTCTTC. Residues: CSVSSGGEGEQFF.

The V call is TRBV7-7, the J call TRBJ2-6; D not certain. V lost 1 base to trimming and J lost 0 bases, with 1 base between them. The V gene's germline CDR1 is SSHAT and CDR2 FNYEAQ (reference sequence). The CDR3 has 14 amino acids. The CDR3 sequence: CASSLGSGANVLTF. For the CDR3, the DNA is TGTGCCAGCAGCTTAGGCTCTGGGGCCAACGTCCTGACTTTC.

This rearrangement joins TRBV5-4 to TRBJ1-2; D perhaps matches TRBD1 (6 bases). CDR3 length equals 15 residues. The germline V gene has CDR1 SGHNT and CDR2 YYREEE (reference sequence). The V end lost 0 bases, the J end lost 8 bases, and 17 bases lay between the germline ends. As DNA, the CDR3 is TGTGCCAGCAGCTTGGTCGGGGCAGGGGAAGACGGCTACACCTTC. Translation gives CASSLVGAGEDGYTF.

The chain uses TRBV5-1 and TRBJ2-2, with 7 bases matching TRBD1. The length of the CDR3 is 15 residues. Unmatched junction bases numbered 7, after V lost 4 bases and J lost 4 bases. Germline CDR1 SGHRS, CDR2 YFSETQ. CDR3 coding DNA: TGCGCCAGCAGCCCAACAGGGGCAGCCACCGGGGAGCTGTTTTTT. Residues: CASSPTGAATGELFF.

As DNA, the CDR3 is TGTGCCAGCAGCGTGACCGGGACTAGCGGGGCGGATGAGCAGTTCTTC. This translates into CASSVTGTSGADEQFF. The chain recombines TRBV7-2 with TRBJ2-1; 13 bases are shared with TRBD2. The germline V gene encodes CDR1 SGHTA and CDR2 FQGNSA. V shed 5 bases, J shed 8 bases, and the junction held 9 bases outside the gene matches. CDR3 size: 16 residues.

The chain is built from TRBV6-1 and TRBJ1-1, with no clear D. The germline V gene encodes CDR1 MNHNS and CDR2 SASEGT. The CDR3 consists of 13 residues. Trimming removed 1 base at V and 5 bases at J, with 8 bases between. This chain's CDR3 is CASSEEEGTEAFF. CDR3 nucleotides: TGTGCCAGCAGTGAAGAAGAGGGTACTGAAGCTTTCTTT.

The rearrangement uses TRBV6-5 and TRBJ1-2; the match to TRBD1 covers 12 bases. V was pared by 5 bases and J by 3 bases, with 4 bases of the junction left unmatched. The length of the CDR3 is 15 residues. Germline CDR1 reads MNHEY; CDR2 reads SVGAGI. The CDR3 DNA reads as TGTGCCAGCAGTAAGGGACAGGGGGCTTACTATGGCTACACCTTC. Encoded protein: CASSKGQGAYYGYTF.

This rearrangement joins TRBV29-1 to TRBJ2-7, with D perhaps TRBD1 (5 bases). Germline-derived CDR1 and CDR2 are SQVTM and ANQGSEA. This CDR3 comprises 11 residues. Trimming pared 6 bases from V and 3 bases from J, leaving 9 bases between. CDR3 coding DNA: TGCAGCGTGACAGCTAACTACGAGCAGTACTTC. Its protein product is CSVTANYEQYF.

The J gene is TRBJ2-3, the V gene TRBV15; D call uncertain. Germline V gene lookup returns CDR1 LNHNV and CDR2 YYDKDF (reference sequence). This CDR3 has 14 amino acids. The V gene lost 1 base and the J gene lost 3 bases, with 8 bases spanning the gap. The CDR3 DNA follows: TGTGCCACCAGCAGAGCGACTGTAACAGATACGCAGTATTTT. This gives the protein CATSRATVTDTQYF.

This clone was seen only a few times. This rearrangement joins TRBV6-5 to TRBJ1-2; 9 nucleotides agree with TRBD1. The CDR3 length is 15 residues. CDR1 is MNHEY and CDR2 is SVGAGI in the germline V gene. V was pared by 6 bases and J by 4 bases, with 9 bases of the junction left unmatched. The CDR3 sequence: CASSPGQGGVYGYTF. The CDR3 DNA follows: TGTGCCAGCAGCCCGGGACAGGGTGGGGTCTATGGCTACACCTTC.

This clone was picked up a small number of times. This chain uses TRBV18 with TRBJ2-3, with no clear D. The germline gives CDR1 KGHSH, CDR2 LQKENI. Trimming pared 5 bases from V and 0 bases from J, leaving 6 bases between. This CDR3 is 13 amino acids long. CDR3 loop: CASSSPSTDTQYF. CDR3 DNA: TGTGCCAGCTCATCCCCTAGCACAGATACGCAGTATTTT.

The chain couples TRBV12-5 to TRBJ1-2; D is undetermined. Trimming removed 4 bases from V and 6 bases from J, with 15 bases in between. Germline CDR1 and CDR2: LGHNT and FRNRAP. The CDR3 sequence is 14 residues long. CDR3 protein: CASGWTGFQDGYTF. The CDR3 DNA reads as TGTGCTAGTGGTTGGACGGGTTTCCAGGATGGCTACACCTTC.

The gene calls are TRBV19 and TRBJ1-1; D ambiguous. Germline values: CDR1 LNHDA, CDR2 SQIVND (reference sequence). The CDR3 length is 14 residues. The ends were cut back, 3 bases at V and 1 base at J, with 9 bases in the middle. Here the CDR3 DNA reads TGTGCCAGTAGTATCCGCGGAGGGAACACTGAAGCTTTCTTT. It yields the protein CASSIRGGNTEAFF.